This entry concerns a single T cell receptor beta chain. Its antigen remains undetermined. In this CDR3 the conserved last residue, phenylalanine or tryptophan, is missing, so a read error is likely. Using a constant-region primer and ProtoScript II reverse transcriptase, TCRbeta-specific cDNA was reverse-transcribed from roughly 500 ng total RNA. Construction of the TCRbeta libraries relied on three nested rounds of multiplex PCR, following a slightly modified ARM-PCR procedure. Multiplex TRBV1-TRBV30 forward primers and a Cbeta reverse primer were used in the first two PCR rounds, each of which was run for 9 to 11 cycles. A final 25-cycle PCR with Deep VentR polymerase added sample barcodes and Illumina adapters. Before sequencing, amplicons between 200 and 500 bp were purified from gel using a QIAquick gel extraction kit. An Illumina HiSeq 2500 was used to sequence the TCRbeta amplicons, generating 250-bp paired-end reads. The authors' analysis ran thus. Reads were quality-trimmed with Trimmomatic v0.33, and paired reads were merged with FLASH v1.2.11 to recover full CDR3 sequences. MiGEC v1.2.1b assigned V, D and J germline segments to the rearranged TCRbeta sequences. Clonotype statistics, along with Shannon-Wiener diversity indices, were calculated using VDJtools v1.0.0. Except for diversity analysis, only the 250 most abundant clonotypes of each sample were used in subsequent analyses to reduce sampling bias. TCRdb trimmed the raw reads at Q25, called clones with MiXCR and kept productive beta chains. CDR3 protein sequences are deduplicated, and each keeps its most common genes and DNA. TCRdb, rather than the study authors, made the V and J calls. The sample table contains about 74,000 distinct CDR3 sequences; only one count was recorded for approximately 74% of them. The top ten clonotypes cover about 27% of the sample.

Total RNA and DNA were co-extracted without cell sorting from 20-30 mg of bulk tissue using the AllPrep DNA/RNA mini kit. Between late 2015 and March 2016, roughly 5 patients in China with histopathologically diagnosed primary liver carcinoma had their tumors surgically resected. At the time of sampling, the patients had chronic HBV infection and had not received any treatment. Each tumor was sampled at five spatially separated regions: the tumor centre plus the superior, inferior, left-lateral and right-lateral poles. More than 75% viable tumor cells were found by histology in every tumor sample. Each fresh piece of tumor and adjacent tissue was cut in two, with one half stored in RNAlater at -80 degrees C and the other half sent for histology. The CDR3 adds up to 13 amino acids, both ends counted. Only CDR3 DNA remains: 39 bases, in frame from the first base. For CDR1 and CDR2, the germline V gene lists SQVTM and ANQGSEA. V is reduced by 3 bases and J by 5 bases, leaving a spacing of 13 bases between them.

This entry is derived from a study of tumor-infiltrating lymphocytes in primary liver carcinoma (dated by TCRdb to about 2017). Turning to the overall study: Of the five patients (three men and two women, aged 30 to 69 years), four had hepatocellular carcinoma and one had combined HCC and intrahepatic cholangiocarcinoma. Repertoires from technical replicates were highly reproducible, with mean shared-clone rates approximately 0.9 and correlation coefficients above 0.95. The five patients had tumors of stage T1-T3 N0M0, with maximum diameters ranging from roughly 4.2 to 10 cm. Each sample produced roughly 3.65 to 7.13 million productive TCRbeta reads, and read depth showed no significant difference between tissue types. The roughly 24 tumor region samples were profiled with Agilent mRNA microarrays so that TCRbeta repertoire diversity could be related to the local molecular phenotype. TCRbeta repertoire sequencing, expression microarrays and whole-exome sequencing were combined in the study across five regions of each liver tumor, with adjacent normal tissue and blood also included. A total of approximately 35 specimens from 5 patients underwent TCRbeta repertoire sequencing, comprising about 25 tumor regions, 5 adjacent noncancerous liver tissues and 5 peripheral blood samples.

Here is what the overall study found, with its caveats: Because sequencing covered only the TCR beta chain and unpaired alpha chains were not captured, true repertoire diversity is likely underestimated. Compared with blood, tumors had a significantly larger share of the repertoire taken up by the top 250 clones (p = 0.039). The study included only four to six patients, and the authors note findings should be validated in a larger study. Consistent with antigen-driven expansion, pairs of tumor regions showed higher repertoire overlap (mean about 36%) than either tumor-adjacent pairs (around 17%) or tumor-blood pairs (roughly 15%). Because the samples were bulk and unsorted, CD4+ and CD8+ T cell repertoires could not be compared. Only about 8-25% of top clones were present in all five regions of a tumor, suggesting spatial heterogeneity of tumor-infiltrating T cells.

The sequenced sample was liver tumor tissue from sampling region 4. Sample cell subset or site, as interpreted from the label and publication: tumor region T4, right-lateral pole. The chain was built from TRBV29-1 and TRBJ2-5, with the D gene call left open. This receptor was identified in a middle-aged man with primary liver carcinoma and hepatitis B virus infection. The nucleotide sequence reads TGCAGCGTTGACGAGATAACCGGCGAGACCCAGTACCTC. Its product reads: CSVDEITGETQYL.